The 4 T cell receptor beta chains below all came from one sample that was sequenced in a study of shared clonotypes between healthy human individuals (dated by TCRdb to the early 2020s). Receptors were amplified or captured by the immunoSEQ multiplex PCR assay. TCRdb's version of the immuneACCESS table is confined to in-frame rearrangements and falls short of the full clone set. An unresolved V gene accounts for under half of the shortfall where checked; the remainder is of unknown origin. This sample has nearly 500,000 clones in its table, and 76% of those were observed once. The ten largest clones represent roughly 13% of the sample. The sample taken for sequencing was PBMCs. All receptors derive from a woman between 40 and 55 years old in good health. Some clones in this sample may be carry-over from other donors' samples.

The J gene is TRBJ2-3, the V gene TRBV2, with D possibly TRBD2 on 6 matching bases. V was clipped by 6 bases and J by 6 bases, with 13 bases between them. Per the germline V gene, CDR1 is SNHLY and CDR2 is FYNNEI. This CDR3 is built from 13 residues. The CDR3 DNA follows: TGTGCCAGCAGGGACTATGGCCGGGATACGCAGTATTTT. Its protein is CASRDYGRDTQYF.

This clone was counted only a few times. The chain uses TRBV7-9 and TRBJ2-7; either TRBD1 or TRBD2 may fit D (5 bases each). CDR1 and CDR2 (germline): SEHNR, FQNEAQ (reference sequence). Deletions cut 3 bases from V and 5 bases from J, with 11 bases between. This CDR3 comprises 13 residues. CDR3 loop: CASSFSGRDEQYF. As DNA, the CDR3 is TGTGCCAGCAGCTTTTCGGGGCGCGACGAGCAGTACTTC.

The chain is built from TRBV12-5 and TRBJ1-2; 9 nucleotides agree with TRBD1. V was pared by 7 bases and J by 4 bases, with 16 bases of the junction left unmatched. The CDR3 has 17 amino acids. Germline CDR1 is LGHNT and CDR2 is FRNRAP. The CDR3 nucleotides read TGTGCTAGTGCCGCAACCGGACAGGGGCCAAAACCCTATGGCTACACCTTC. This encodes CASAATGQGPKPYGYTF. The full variable domain, with the rest looked up from reference TRBV12-5 and TRBJ1-2, is DARVTQTPRHKVTEMGQEVTMRCQPILGHNTVFWYRQTMMQGLELLAYFRNRAPLDDSGMPKDRFSAEMPDATLATLKIQPSEPRDSAVYFCASAATGQGPKPYGYTFGSGTRLTVV.

The sample holds a few counts of this clone. The chain combines TRBV7-2 with TRBJ2-7, with 7 bases fitting TRBD1. The CDR3 has 15 residues. The germline V gene has CDR1 SGHTA and CDR2 FQGNSA. J lost 0 bases, V lost 5 bases, and 7 bases had no gene match. The CDR3 nucleotides are TGTGCCAGCAGCGGCCGCCGACAGGGCTCCTACGAGCAGTACTTC. The encoded protein is CASSGRRQGSYEQYF.